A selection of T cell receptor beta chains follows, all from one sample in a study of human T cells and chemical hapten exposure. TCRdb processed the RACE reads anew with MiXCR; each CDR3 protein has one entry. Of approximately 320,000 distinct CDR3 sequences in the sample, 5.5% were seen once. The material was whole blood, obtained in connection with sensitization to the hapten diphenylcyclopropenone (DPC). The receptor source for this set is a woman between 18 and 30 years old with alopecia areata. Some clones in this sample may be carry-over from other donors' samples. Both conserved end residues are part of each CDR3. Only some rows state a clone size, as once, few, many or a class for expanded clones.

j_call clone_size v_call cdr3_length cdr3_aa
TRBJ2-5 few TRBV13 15 CASSSGQGVQETQYF
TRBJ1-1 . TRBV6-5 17 CASSYSNQGREGTEAFF
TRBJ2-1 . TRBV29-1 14 CSVGIFRGLNEQFF
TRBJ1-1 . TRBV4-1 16 CASSQESGAGGTEAFF
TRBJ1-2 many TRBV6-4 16 CASSDSPGAGSDGYTF
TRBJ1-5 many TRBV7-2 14 CASSSQAGYQPQHF
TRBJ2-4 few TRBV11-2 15 CASSTRAPQGNIQYF
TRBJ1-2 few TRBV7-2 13 CASSPRGSDGYTF
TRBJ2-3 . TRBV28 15 CASSLGGAYTDTQYF
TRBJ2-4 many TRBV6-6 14 CASSSSGAKNIQYF
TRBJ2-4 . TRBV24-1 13 CATSDGQGNIQYF
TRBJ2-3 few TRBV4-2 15 CASSPTSRGTDTQYF
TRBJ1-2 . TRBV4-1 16 CASSQAGATKGYGYTF
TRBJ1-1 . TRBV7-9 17 CASSFLNQGRGNTEAFF
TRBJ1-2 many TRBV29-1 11 CSVEQGYGYTF
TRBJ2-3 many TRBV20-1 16 CSATILTGGHTDTQYF
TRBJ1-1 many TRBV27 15 CASSLQGAPNTEAFF
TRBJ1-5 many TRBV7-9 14 CASSPSATYQPQHF
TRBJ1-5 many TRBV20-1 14 CSVGQALSNQPQHF
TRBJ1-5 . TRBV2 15 CASKDRRQGNQPQHF
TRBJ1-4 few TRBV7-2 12 CASSLIGGKLFF
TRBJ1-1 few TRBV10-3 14 CAISEGVKNTEAFF
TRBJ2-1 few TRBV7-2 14 CASSSDRGRYEQFF
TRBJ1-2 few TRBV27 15 CASRARTGYNYGYTF
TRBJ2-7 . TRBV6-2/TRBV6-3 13 CASSYSWAPEQYF
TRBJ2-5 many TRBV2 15 CASSPTGQGRETQYF
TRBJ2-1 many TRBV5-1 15 CASSLAGVTYNEQFF
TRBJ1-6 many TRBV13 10 CASADSPLHF
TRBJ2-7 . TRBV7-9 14 CASSLLAGVREQYF
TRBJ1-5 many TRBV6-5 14 CASRNRALNQPQHF
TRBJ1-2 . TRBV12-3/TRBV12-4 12 CASSWDRYGYTF
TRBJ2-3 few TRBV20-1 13 CSAQLGTTDTQYF
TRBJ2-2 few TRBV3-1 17 CASSQDIGGGAPGELFF
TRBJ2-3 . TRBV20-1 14 CSAEAGRVADTQYF
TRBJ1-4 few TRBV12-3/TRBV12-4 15 CASSLGASSGEKLFF
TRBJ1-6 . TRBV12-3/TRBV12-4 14 CASRIRDGNSPLHF
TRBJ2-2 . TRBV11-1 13 CASSFQGTGELFF
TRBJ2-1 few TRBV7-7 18 CASSLVDGGPSSYNEQFF
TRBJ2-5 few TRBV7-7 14 CASSLFIGQETQYF
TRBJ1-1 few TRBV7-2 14 CASSAGSWTVEAFF
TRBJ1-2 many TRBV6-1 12 CASSEQPYGYTF
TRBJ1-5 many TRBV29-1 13 CSVECREDQPQHF
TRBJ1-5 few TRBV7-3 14 CASSLRDVRQPQHF
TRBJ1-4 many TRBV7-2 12 CASSLVAGKLFF
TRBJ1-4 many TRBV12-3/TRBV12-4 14 CASSLGDNRIKLFF
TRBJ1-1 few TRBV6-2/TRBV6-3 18 CASSYSIIRIDMNTEAFF
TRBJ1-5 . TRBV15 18 CATSSRRGKVGANQPQHF
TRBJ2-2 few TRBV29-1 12 CSATSFAGELFF
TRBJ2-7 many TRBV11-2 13 CASSLAASYEQYF
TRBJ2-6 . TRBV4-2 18 CASSQAGTGSSGANVLTF
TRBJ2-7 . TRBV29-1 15 CSVAVPQGADYEQYF
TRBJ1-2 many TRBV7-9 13 CASSLAQSYGYTF
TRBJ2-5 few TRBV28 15 CASSLGVKLGGTQYF
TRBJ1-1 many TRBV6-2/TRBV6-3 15 CAARGQGVPNTEAFF
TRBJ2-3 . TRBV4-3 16 CASSQDLGQSTDTQYF
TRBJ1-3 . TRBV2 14 CASRGTYTGNTIYF
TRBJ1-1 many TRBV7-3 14 CASKEGAGNTEAFF